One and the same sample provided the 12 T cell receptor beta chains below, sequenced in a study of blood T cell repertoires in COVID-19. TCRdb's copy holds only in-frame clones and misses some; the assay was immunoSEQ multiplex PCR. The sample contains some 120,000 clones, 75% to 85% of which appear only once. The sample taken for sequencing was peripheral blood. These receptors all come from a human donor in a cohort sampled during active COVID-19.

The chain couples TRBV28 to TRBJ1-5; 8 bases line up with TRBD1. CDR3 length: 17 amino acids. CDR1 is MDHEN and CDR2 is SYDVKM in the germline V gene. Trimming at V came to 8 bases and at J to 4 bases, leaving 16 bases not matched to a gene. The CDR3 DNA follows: TGTGCCAGCGCCCCGACAGGGGCCGTATCACGTAATCAGCCCCAGCATTTT. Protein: CASAPTGAVSRNQPQHF.

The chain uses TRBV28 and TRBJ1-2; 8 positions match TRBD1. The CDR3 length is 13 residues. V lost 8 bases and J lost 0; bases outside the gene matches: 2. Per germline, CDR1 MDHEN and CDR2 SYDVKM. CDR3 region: CASGQGTNYGYTF. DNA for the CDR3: TGTGCCAGCGGACAGGGCACTAACTATGGCTACACCTTC.

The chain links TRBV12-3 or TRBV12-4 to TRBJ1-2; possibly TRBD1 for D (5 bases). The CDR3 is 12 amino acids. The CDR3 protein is CATRVHRGGYTF. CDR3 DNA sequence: TGTGCGACCAGGGTCCACCGTGGGGGCTACACCTTC.

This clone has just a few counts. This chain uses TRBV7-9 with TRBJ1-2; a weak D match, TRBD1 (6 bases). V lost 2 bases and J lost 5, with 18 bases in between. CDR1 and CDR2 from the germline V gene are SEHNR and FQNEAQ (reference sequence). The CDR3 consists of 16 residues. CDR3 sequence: CASSLPAGAGAYGYTF. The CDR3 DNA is TGTGCCAGCAGCTTACCAGCAGGGGCCGGGGCTTATGGCTACACCTTC.

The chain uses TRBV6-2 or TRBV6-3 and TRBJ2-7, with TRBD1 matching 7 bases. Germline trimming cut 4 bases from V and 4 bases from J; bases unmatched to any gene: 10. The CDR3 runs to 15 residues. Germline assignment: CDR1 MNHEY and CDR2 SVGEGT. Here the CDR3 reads CASSFPRGGVYEQYF. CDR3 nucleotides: TGTGCCAGCAGTTTCCCCCGAGGGGGCGTGTACGAGCAGTACTTC.

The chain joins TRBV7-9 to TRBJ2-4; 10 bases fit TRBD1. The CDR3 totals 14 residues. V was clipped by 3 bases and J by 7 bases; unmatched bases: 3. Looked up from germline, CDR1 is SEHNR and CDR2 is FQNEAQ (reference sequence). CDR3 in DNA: TGTGCCAGCAGCTTGTGGGACAGGGGTAACATTCAGTACTTC. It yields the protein CASSLWDRGNIQYF.

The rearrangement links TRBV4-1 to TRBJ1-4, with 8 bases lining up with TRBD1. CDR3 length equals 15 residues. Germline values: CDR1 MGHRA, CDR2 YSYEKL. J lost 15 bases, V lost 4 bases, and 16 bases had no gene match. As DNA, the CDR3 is TGCGCCAGCAGCCGCGTAACCGGGACAGGCGAGTGGATGTTTTTT. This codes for CASSRVTGTGEWMFF.

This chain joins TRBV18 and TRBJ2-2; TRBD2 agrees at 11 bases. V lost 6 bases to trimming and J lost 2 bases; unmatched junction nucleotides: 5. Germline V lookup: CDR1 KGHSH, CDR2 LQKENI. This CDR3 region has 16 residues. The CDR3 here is CASSKTSGTNTGELFF. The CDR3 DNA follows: TGTGCCAGCTCTAAGACTAGCGGGACTAACACCGGGGAGCTGTTTTTT.

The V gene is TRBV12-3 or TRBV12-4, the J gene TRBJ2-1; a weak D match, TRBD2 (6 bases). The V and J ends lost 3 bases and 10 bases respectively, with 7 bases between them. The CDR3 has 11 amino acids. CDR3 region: CASSLAGEQFF. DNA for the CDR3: TGTGCCAGCAGTTTGGCGGGGGAGCAGTTCTTC.

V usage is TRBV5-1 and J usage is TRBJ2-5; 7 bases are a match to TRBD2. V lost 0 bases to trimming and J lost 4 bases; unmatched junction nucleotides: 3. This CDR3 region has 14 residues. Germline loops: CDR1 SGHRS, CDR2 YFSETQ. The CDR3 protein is CASSLGVAGETQYF. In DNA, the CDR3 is TGCGCCAGCAGCTTGGGGGTAGCGGGAGAGACCCAGTACTTC. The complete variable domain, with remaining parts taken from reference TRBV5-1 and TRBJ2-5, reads KAGVTQTPRYLIKTRGQQVTLSCSPISGHRSVSWYQQTPGQGLQFLFEYFSETQRNKGNFPGRFSGRQFSNSRSEMNVSTLELGDSALYLCASSLGVAGETQYFGPGTRLLVL.

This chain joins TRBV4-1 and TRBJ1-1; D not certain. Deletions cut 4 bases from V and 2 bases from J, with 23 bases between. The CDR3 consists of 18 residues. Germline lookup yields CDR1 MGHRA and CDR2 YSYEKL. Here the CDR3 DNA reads TGCGCCAGCAGCCCCTTACCGGGGTTACGGGGTATTAACACTGAAGCTTTCTTT. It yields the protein CASSPLPGLRGINTEAFF.

The CDR3 loop is CASSQDGQGTLWEQYF. For the CDR3, the DNA is TGCGCCAGCAGCCAAGATGGACAGGGGACCCTCTGGGAGCAGTACTTC. J is TRBJ2-7 and V is TRBV4-3, with 9 bases matching TRBD1. Germline V gene sequence: CDR1 LGHNA, CDR2 YSLEER. The CDR3 runs to 16 residues. The J segment lost 7 bases and the V segment lost 0 bases, leaving 10 bases of the junction unmatched.